The clone carrying this T cell receptor beta chain was counted ten times or more. The CDR3 has 13 residues. The germline V and J ends were trimmed by 5 bases and 1 base, with 8 bases remaining between them. Germline V gene sequence: CDR1 SGHAT, CDR2 FQNNGV. This record belongs to a study of Ad26.COV2.S vaccination and SARS-CoV-2 variants. Background on the study: Recipients of Ad26.COV2.S got it intramuscularly, once or twice 56 days apart.

Treatment noted: around 19 received Ad26.COV2.S at low or high dose, single or two shots; about 5 received placebo; per-sample allocation not given. Following the first vaccine or placebo injection, samples were taken on day 63. Method: immunoSEQ multiplex PCR; TCRdb's copy keeps in-frame clones and lacks some. The profile shows 320,000 or so clones, roughly nine tenths of them singletons. Sample: peripheral blood, taken in a trial of Ad26.COV2.S vaccine versus placebo. The rearrangement joins TRBV11-2 to TRBJ1-1; D is ambiguous. The origin of this receptor is a person aged 18 to 65 who received the Ad26.COV2.S COVID-19 vaccine or a placebo. The CDR3 nucleotides are TGTGCCAGCAGCCTCACATCGAACACTGAAGCTTTCTTT. Translating it yields CASSLTSNTEAFF. Drawing the rest from reference TRBV11-2 and TRBJ1-1, the complete variable domain is EAGVAQSPRYKIIEKRQSVAFWCNPISGHATLYWYQQILGQGPKLLIQFQNNGVVDDSQLPKDRFSAERLKGVDSTLKIQPAKLEDSAVYLCASSLTSNTEAFFGQGTRLTVV.